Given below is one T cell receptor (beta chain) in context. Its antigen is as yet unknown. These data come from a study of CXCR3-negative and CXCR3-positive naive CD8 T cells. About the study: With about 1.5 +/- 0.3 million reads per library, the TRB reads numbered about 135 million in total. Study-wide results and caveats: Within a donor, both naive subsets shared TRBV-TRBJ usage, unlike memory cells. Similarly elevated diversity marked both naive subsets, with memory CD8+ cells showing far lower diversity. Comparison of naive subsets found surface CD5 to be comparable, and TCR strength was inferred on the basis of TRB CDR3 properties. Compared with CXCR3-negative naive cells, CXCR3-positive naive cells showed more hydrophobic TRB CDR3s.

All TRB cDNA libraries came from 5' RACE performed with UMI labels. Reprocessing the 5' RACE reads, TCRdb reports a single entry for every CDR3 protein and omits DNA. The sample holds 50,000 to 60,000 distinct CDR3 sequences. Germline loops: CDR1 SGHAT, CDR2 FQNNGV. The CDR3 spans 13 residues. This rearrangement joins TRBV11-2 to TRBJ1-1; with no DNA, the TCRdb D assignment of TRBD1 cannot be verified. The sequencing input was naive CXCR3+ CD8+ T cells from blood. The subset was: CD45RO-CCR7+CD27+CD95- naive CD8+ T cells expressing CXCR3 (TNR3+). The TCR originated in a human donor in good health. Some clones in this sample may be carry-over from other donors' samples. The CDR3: CASSPLPHTEAFF.